The sequence of this TCR beta chain was determined in a study of CD4 T cell repertoires in COVID-19. Findings and caveats of the study: Some SARS-CoV-2 clonotypes, between about 7 and 27%, recurred in SARS-CoV and/or HKU1 cultures.

These memory T cells were uncultured and sequenced directly after ex vivo isolation. The table came from immunoSEQ multiplex PCR; TCRdb's copy has only in-frame clones and leaves some out. The sample contains about 75,000 clones, under 90% of which appear only once. As to this clone: Antigen: not known.

Looked up from germline, CDR1 is SGHAT and CDR2 is FQNNGV. The V and J ends lost 4 bases and 8 bases respectively, with 8 bases between them. The CDR3 consists of 11 residues. The rearrangement joins TRBV11-2 to TRBJ1-1, with a possible D match to TRBD1 (6 bases). The sequence derives from a human donor who had COVID-19. The specimen was CD4+ T cells from peripheral blood, collected after recovery from COVID-19. The CDR3 region has the DNA TGTGCCAGCAGCTACGACAGGGAAGCTTTCTTT. Protein product: CASSYDREAFF.